These 11 T cell receptor beta chains came from one sample sequenced in a study of cytomegalovirus exposure and HLA in healthy donors. A multiplex PCR was run with 60 Vbeta primers and 13 Jbeta primers. Assay used: immunoSEQ multiplex PCR; TCRdb lists only in-frame clones, some missing. The table lists about 120,000 clones. Sample: PBMCs. The receptor source for this set is a man younger than 30 in good health and CMV-seronegative.

The chain carries TRBV29-1 and TRBJ2-1, with 10 nucleotides matching TRBD2. Germline trimming cut 3 bases from V and 2 bases from J; bases unmatched to any gene: 1. The CDR3 is 14 amino acids. Germline CDR1 SQVTM, CDR2 ANQGSEA. This chain's CDR3 is CSVDSGRAYNEQFF. CDR3 in DNA: TGCAGCGTTGACAGCGGGAGGGCCTACAATGAGCAGTTCTTC.

The chain combines TRBV5-4 with TRBJ1-1, with D tentatively TRBD1 (6 bases). Germline lookup yields CDR1 SGHNT and CDR2 YYREEE (reference sequence). V was clipped by 3 bases and J by 5 bases, with 17 bases between them. The CDR3 totals 15 residues. The CDR3 DNA is TGTGCCAGCAGCTGGACTGGGGGGGCATGGACTGAAGCTTTCTTT. It specifies CASSWTGGAWTEAFF.

The chain employs TRBV11-3 and TRBJ1-3, with D unclear. This CDR3 region has 17 residues. Germline CDR1 SGHNT, CDR2 YENEEA. V was trimmed by 4 bases and J by 2 bases, leaving 18 bases between them. For the CDR3, the DNA is TGTGCCAGCAGCTCACCGACCTCTCCAGCGCCTGGAAACACCATATATTTT. It translates to CASSSPTSPAPGNTIYF.

The gene calls are TRBV9 and TRBJ1-5; D possibly corresponds to TRBD1 (5 bases). The germline V gene encodes CDR1 SGDLS and CDR2 YYNGEE. Trimming took off 4 bases at V and 5 bases at J, with 13 bases between the two ends. This CDR3 has 14 residues. CDR3 DNA: TGTGCCAGCAGCTCAAGGGGTGGCGATCAGCCCCAGCATTTT. Residues: CASSSRGGDQPQHF. The full variable domain, completed using reference TRBV9 and TRBJ1-5, is DSGVTQTPKHLITATGQRVTLRCSPRSGDLSVYWYQQSLDQGLQFLIQYYNGEERAKGNILERFSAQQFPDLHSELNLSSLELGDSALYFCASSSRGGDQPQHFGDGTRLSIL.

This chain connects TRBV9 to TRBJ1-4, with a weak D call TRBD1 (6 bases). Trimming shortened V by 1 base and J by 1 base, and 8 bases separated the two germline ends. Germline lookup yields CDR1 SGDLS and CDR2 YYNGEE. The CDR3 has 15 amino acids. The CDR3 sequence: CASSVLGGTNEKLFF. The CDR3 bases are TGTGCCAGCAGCGTACTAGGGGGAACTAATGAAAAACTGTTTTTT.

V usage is TRBV5-1 and J usage is TRBJ1-1, with D unresolved. This CDR3 is 14 amino acids long. V lost 4 bases and J lost 0, with 10 bases in between. CDR1 and CDR2 (germline): SGHRS, YFSETQ. DNA for the CDR3: TGCGCCAGCAGCCAAACGACTGTGAACACTGAAGCTTTCTTT. This sequence encodes CASSQTTVNTEAFF.

The V and J genes are TRBV4-3 and TRBJ2-7, with 10 bases matching TRBD1. The CDR3 is 13 residues long. Germline V gene sequence: CDR1 LGHNA, CDR2 YSLEER. Trimming took 2 bases from V and 13 from J; bases not matched to a gene: 8. CDR3 sequence (DNA): TGCGCCAGCAGCCAATCGGGACAGGGGAAATTATACTTC. Residues: CASSQSGQGKLYF.

V gene TRBV5-6 combines with J gene TRBJ1-5, with 7 positions matching TRBD1. Per germline, CDR1 SGHDT and CDR2 YYEEEE. With 4 bases clipped from V and 6 bases from J, the junction kept 4 bases outside the gene matches. The CDR3 contains 13 residues. CDR3 sequence reads: CASSTAGGQPQHF. CDR3 nucleotide sequence: TGTGCCAGCAGCACTGCAGGGGGTCAGCCCCAGCATTTT.

This rearrangement joins TRBV11-3 to TRBJ2-2; TRBD1 might be the D (6 bases). Germline lookup yields CDR1 SGHNT and CDR2 YENEEA. The CDR3 runs to 15 residues. Trimming removed 4 bases at V and 3 bases at J, with 12 bases between. The CDR3, as DNA: TGTGCCAGCAGCTCCCCAGGGGCGCACACCGGGGAGCTGTTTTTT. It codes for CASSSPGAHTGELFF.

Note on this clone: The sample carries other DNA sequences with the same CDR3. The chain employs TRBV9 and TRBJ2-2; possibly TRBD2 for D (6 bases). CDR3 length: 16 amino acids. V dropped 5 bases and J dropped 0 bases, with 14 bases sitting between them. The V gene's germline CDR1 is SGDLS and CDR2 YYNGEE. Here the CDR3 reads CASSVGTGANTGELFF. CDR3 coding DNA: TGTGCCAGCAGTGTTGGTACGGGAGCGAACACCGGGGAGCTGTTTTTT.

The V gene is TRBV11-2, the J gene TRBJ1-1; 7 positions agree with TRBD1. V lost 5 bases and J lost 1; bases outside the gene matches: 1. This CDR3 spans 13 amino acids. Germline V lookup: CDR1 SGHAT, CDR2 FQNNGV. This CDR3 reads CASSRDRNTEAFF. The CDR3 bases are TGTGCCAGCAGCCGGGACAGGAACACTGAAGCTTTCTTT.